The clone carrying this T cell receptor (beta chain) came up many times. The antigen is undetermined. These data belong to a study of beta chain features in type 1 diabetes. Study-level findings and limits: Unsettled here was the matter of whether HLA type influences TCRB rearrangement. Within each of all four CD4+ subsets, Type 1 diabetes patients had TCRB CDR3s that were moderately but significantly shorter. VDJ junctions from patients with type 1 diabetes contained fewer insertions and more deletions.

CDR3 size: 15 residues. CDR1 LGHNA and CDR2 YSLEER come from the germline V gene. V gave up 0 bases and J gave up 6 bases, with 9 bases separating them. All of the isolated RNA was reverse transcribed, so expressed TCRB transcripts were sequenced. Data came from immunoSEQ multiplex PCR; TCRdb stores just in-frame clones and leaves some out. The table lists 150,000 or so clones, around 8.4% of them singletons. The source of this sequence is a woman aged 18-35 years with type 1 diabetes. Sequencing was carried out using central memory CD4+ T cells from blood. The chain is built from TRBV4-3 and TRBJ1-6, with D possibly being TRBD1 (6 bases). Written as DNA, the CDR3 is TGCGCCAGCAGCCAAGAGGGCAGGGGTAATTCACCCCTCCACTTT. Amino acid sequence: CASSQEGRGNSPLHF.